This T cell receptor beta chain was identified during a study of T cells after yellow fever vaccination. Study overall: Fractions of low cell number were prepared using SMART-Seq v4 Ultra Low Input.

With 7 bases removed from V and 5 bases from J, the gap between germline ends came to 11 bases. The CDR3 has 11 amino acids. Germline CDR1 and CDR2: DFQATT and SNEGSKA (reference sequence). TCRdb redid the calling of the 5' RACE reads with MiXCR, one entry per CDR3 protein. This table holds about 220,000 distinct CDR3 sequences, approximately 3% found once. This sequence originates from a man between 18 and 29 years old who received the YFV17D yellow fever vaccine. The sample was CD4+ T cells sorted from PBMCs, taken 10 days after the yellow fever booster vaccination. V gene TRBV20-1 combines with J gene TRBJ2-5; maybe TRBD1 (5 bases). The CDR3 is CSGPKGETQYF. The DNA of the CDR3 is TGCAGTGGACCTAAGGGGGAGACCCAGTACTTC.